Listed below are T cell receptor beta chains from one sample, sequenced in a study of CD8+ T cells in alopecia areata. Some clones are missing from TCRdb's copy, which holds only in-frame ones; the method was immunoSEQ multiplex PCR. The sample carries 140,000 to 150,000 clones, about two thirds recorded once. Sequencing used CD8+ T cells sorted from blood. The origin of the receptors is a human donor in good health. CDR3s include the opening cysteine and the closing phenylalanine or tryptophan. The D gene is left open where the match is weak. Only some rows state a clone size, as once, few, many or a class for expanded clones.

v_call,d_call,j_call,clone_size,cdr3_length,cdr3_nt,cdr3_aa
TRBV30,TRBD2,TRBJ2-7,-,11,TGTGCCTGGGCGGGAGCCTACGAGCAGTACTTC,CAWAGAYEQYF
TRBV6-5,-,TRBJ1-4,-,16,TGTGCCAGCAGTTTGGCTTCGGGGGCGACTTATGAAAAACTGTTTTTT,CASSLASGATYEKLFF
TRBV7-9,-,TRBJ2-7,-,14,TGTGCCAGCAGCGCTTTGACAGGCTCCTACGAGCAGTACTTC,CASSALTGSYEQYF
TRBV30,TRBD2,TRBJ2-7,-,15,TGTGCCTGGAGTCCCCCACTAGCGGACTACTACGAGCAGTACTTC,CAWSPPLADYYEQYF
TRBV29-1,-,TRBJ1-2,-,11,TGCAGCGTTGAGGGCCGAAATGGCTACACCTTC,CSVEGRNGYTF
TRBV11-2,-,TRBJ2-5,-,13,TGTGCCAGCTTTTCCCCTGGGGGAGAGACCCAGTACTTC,CASFSPGGETQYF
TRBV29-1,-,TRBJ2-6,-,17,TGCAGCGTCGAAAAGCAATCGGGGGAATCTGGGGCCAACGTCCTGACTTTC,CSVEKQSGESGANVLTF
TRBV11-2,-,TRBJ1-4,few,15,TGTGCCAGCAGCGTGCAACCGGGAATAGGAGAAAAACTGTTTTTT,CASSVQPGIGEKLFF
TRBV10-3,-,TRBJ1-1,-,14,TGTGCCATCAGTGTTCCGGGCGGGAATCCTGAAGCTTTCTTT,CAISVPGGNPEAFF
TRBV5-6,TRBD1,TRBJ1-1,-,14,TGTGCCAGCAGCTGGGGACAGGTGAACACTGAAGCTTTCTTT,CASSWGQVNTEAFF
TRBV5-6,TRBD1,TRBJ2-6,-,15,TGTGCCAGCGGAACAGGGGTAAGGGGGGCCAACGTCCTGACTTTC,CASGTGVRGANVLTF
TRBV7-9,-,TRBJ1-4,-,16,TGTGCCAGCAGCCGCTGGGACTCCAACGGAGATGAAAAACTGTTTTTT,CASSRWDSNGDEKLFF
TRBV9,-,TRBJ1-5,-,15,TGTGCCAGCAGCGTAGGAGGGGGGACCAATCAGCCCCAGCATTTT,CASSVGGGTNQPQHF
TRBV5-1,-,TRBJ1-2,-,14,TGCGCCAGCAGCTTGGAGACGCCGAGCCATGGCTACACCTTC,CASSLETPSHGYTF
TRBV9,-,TRBJ2-7,once,16,TGTGCCAGCAGCCCGAGCGCAGGGACGCTTGCCTACGAGCAGTACTTC,CASSPSAGTLAYEQYF
TRBV21-1,-,TRBJ1-5,few,10,TGTGCCAGCTTCAATCAGCCCCAGCATTTT,CASFNQPQHF
TRBV6-1,TRBD2,TRBJ2-1,-,15,TGTGCCAGCACCGGGAGCGGGGAGGGATACAATGAGCAGTTCTTC,CASTGSGEGYNEQFF
TRBV2,-,TRBJ2-1,-,10,TGTGGGTTCAGAGACAATGAGCAGTTCTTC,CGFRDNEQFF
TRBV11-2,-,TRBJ2-7,-,14,TGTGCCAGCAGCTTAGCGGGGACTCGTTACGAGCAGTACTTC,CASSLAGTRYEQYF
TRBV29-1,-,TRBJ2-7,few,13,TGCAGCGTCGACGGTGATTACTCCTACGAGCAGTACTTC,CSVDGDYSYEQYF
TRBV5-4,TRBD2,TRBJ2-1,once,15,TGTGCCAGCAGCTATAGCGGGAGTTCATCTGGTGAGCAGTTCTTC,CASSYSGSSSGEQFF
TRBV13,-,TRBJ2-5,-,14,TGTGCCAGCAGGAAGGGACATTCCCAAGAGACCCAGTACTTC,CASRKGHSQETQYF
TRBV4-2,TRBD1,TRBJ2-7,-,15,TGTGCCAGCAGCCAAGATTTTGCAGGGGGTAGGGAGCAGTACTTC,CASSQDFAGGREQYF
TRBV25-1,-,TRBJ2-2,-,14,TGTGCCAGCAGTGAATACGGCAGCACCGGGGAGCTGTTTTTT,CASSEYGSTGELFF
TRBV27,-,TRBJ2-1,few,12,TGTGCCAGCAGTATATCCGGGACAGAGCAGTTCTTC,CASSISGTEQFF
TRBV5-1,-,TRBJ2-7,-,14,TGCGCCAGCAGCTTGCTTCCGGGATCTTACGAGCAGTACTTC,CASSLLPGSYEQYF
TRBV6-6,TRBD1,TRBJ2-5,few,13,TGTGCCAGCAGAGCGACAGGGTTGGAGACCCAGTACTTC,CASRATGLETQYF
TRBV27,-,TRBJ2-3,-,12,TGTGCCAGCAGTAGAGGCGGAGATACGCAGTATTTT,CASSRGGDTQYF
TRBV5-1,-,TRBJ2-7,-,15,TGCGCCAGCAGCTTGGAGACCTACCCTGACTACGAGCAGTACTTC,CASSLETYPDYEQYF
TRBV18,TRBD2,TRBJ2-1,-,18,TGTGCCAGCTCACCACAACTAGCGGGAGAAGACGGGAACAATGAGCAGTTCTTC,CASSPQLAGEDGNNEQFF
TRBV7-9,-,TRBJ2-2,few,13,TGTGCCAGCAGGGGACGGGACGCCGGGGAGCTGTTTTTT,CASRGRDAGELFF
TRBV29-1,-,TRBJ2-2,-,12,TGCAGCGTTGAAATGGTTTCCGGGGAGCTGTTTTTT,CSVEMVSGELFF
TRBV15,TRBD2,TRBJ2-1,-,16,TGTGCCACCAGCAGATTAGAGCGGGACCACTACAATGAGCAGTTCTTC,CATSRLERDHYNEQFF
TRBV5-1,-,TRBJ2-7,-,13,TGCGCCACCCAGAGTTTTATTCCCTACGAGCAGTACTTC,CATQSFIPYEQYF
TRBV2,-,TRBJ2-1,-,13,TGTGCCAGCAGTGAATGGGGTCAACCTGAGCAGTTCTTC,CASSEWGQPEQFF
TRBV25-1,-,TRBJ2-1,few,13,TGTGCCAGCAGTGAATACGAGTACAATGAGCAGTTCTTC,CASSEYEYNEQFF
TRBV5-6,-,TRBJ2-7,-,14,TGTGCCAGCAGCTCCGGGGGCAGCTTCTACGAGCAGTACTTC,CASSSGGSFYEQYF
TRBV27,-,TRBJ2-7,-,11,TGTGCCAGCACTCAACTCGGCGAGCAGTACTTC,CASTQLGEQYF
TRBV9,-,TRBJ2-6,-,14,TGTGCCAGCAGCCTGAGCTCTGGGGCCAACGTCCTGACTTTC,CASSLSSGANVLTF
TRBV7-2,TRBD2,TRBJ2-5,few,17,TGTGCCAGCAGCCATTCTGCGCCACTAGCGGACCAAGAGACCCAGTACTTC,CASSHSAPLADQETQYF
TRBV6-5,-,TRBJ2-2,-,13,TGTGCCAGCAGTTACGGAGGGGCCGGGGAGCTGTTTTTT,CASSYGGAGELFF
TRBV28,-,TRBJ1-5,-,13,TGTGCCAGCAGTTTATTGGAGAGTCAGCCCCAGCATTTT,CASSLLESQPQHF
TRBV10-3,TRBD2,TRBJ2-3,-,16,TGTGCCATCAGTGAAGGCGCTAGCGGGAGGACAGATACGCAGTATTTT,CAISEGASGRTDTQYF
TRBV29-1,TRBD1,TRBJ2-7,-,16,TGCAGCGTTGAACCCTTGGACAGGGGACTCTCCTACGAGCAGTACTTC,CSVEPLDRGLSYEQYF
TRBV2,TRBD1,TRBJ2-2,-,17,TGTGCCAGCAGAGGTCACCGGGACAGGGAGTATTCCGGGGAGCTGTTTTTT,CASRGHRDREYSGELFF
TRBV25-1,-,TRBJ2-4,-,14,TGTGCCAGCAGTGAAGGTGAGGCCAAAAACATTCAGTACTTC,CASSEGEAKNIQYF
TRBV5-1,-,TRBJ2-1,-,12,TGCGCCAGCAGCTTAACCGGCAATGAGCAGTTCTTC,CASSLTGNEQFF
TRBV7-2,-,TRBJ2-1,-,14,TGTGCCAGCAGGAACCGGCTGCGTTCGAATGAGCAGTTCTTC,CASRNRLRSNEQFF
TRBV25-1,-,TRBJ1-1,-,15,TGTGCCAGCAGTGAAGTGGAGGGGGGGAACACTGAAGCTTTCTTT,CASSEVEGGNTEAFF
TRBV29-1,TRBD1,TRBJ1-1,-,13,TGCAGCGTGCGCAGGGGGGGGTCCACTGAAGCTTTCTTT,CSVRRGGSTEAFF